This passage covers 22 T cell receptor beta chains from one sample sequenced in a study of shared clonotypes between healthy human individuals. Here immunoSEQ multiplex PCR was the method, and the copy in TCRdb shows in-frame clones only, minus some. Seen here are 1.6 million or so clones, around 97% observed once, and the top ten hold more than 0.9%. What was sequenced was naive CD4+ T cells sorted from blood. As for subset: CD45RA+ positively selected. These receptors were obtained from a man younger than 45 in good health.

The chain links TRBV7-2 to TRBJ1-3; D call uncertain. The CDR3 spans 14 residues. Germline V gene sequence: CDR1 SGHTA, CDR2 FQGNSA. Trimming removed 5 bases at V and 0 bases at J, with 8 bases between. CDR3 nucleotide sequence: TGTGCCAGCAGCAAGTTAATCTCTGGAAACACCATATATTTT. Translation gives CASSKLISGNTIYF. Full variable domain (remainder filled in from reference TRBV7-2 and TRBJ1-3): GAGVSQSPSNKVTEKGKDVELRCDPISGHTALYWYRQSLGQGLEFLIYFQGNSAPDKSGLPSDRFSAERTGGSVSTLTIQRTQQEDSAVYLCASSKLISGNTIYFGEGSWLTVV.

V gene TRBV5-1 combines with J gene TRBJ2-7; D call uncertain. This CDR3 is 13 amino acids long. Germline CDR1 and CDR2: SGHRS and YFSETQ. V shed 3 bases and J shed 1 base, with 8 bases lying between them. The CDR3 loop is CASSSQDSYEQYF. The CDR3 nucleotides are TGCGCCAGCAGCTCGCAGGATTCCTACGAGCAGTACTTC.

V and J are TRBV28 and TRBJ2-7; a weak D match, TRBD2 (5 bases). V shed 2 bases and J shed 6 bases, with 11 bases lying between them. Germline-derived CDR1 and CDR2 are MDHEN and SYDVKM. This CDR3 comprises 13 residues. The chain's CDR3 is CASSLPSRGEQYF. CDR3 coding DNA: TGTGCCAGCAGTTTACCCTCCCGGGGCGAGCAGTACTTC.

The V gene is TRBV7-8, the J gene TRBJ2-1; a possible D gene is TRBD2 (6 bases). CDR1 and CDR2 (germline): SGHVS, FQNEAQ. The length of the CDR3 is 17 residues. With 5 bases removed from V and 4 bases from J, the gap between germline ends came to 21 bases. CDR3 nucleotides: TGTGCCAGCAGCATAGGGGCCGTGGCGGGATTATACAATGAGCAGTTCTTC. Translation gives CASSIGAVAGLYNEQFF.

The chain couples TRBV11-2 to TRBJ2-3; D uncertain. The CDR3 contains 14 residues. From germline, CDR1 is SGHAT and CDR2 FQNNGV. Trimming stripped 1 base from V and 1 base from J, with 6 bases between. The CDR3 protein is CASSLVGGTDTQYF. CDR3 bases: TGTGCCAGCAGCTTAGTGGGTGGCACAGATACGCAGTATTTT.

The chain carries TRBV7-2 and TRBJ2-2; perhaps TRBD2 as D (6 bases). Germline-derived CDR1 and CDR2 are SGHTA and FQGNSA. Trimming stripped 5 bases from V and 6 bases from J, with 16 bases between. There are 15 residues in the CDR3. DNA of the CDR3: TGTGCCAGCAGCCTAAACCAGGGAGGACCCGGGGAGCTGTTTTTT. This sequence encodes CASSLNQGGPGELFF. Using reference TRBV7-2 and TRBJ2-2 for the parts outside the CDR3, the full variable domain is GAGVSQSPSNKVTEKGKDVELRCDPISGHTALYWYRQSLGQGLEFLIYFQGNSAPDKSGLPSDRFSAERTGGSVSTLTIQRTQQEDSAVYLCASSLNQGGPGELFFGEGSRLTVL.

The chain combines TRBV10-2 with TRBJ1-2, with 8 nucleotides matching TRBD1. V lost 4 bases, J lost 8 bases, and 3 bases stayed unmatched. The CDR3 is 12 amino acids. Germline CDR1 and CDR2: WSHSY and SAAADI. The CDR3 DNA reads TGCGCCAGCAGTGGGACAGGGACGGGCTACACCTTC. Translating gives CASSGTGTGYTF.

The V gene is TRBV29-1, the J gene TRBJ2-2, with D unclear. There are 12 residues in the CDR3. CDR1 SQVTM and CDR2 ANQGSEA come from the germline V gene. V shed 5 bases and J shed 6 bases, with 10 bases lying between them. Written as DNA, the CDR3 is TGCAGCGTTTCAATCGGCGCCGGGGAGCTGTTTTTT. Amino acid sequence: CSVSIGAGELFF.

This sequence joins TRBV6-5 and TRBJ2-1; 7 nucleotides line up with TRBD2. J was trimmed by 9 bases and V by 6 bases; bases with no gene match: 8. CDR1 and CDR2 (germline): MNHEY, SVGAGI. There are 13 residues in the CDR3. The CDR3 region is CASRTRSGTEQFF. CDR3 in DNA: TGTGCCAGCAGAACCCGCAGCGGGACTGAGCAGTTCTTC.

The V gene is TRBV5-5, the J gene TRBJ2-7; D remains ambiguous. Germline assignment: CDR1 SGHKS and CDR2 YYEKEE (reference sequence). CDR3 length: 14 residues. The V and J ends lost 0 bases and 4 bases respectively, with 11 bases between them. CDR3 protein: CASSLEAATYEQYF. CDR3 coding DNA: TGTGCCAGCAGCTTGGAGGCCGCTACATACGAGCAGTACTTC.

This clone was detected once. The chain has TRBV19 and TRBJ1-5, with D possibly matching TRBD1 (6 bases). Deletions cut 3 bases from V and 4 bases from J, with 10 bases between. The CDR3 totals 14 residues. From germline, CDR1 is LNHDA and CDR2 SQIVND (reference sequence). CDR3 region: CASSISTGNQPQHF. In DNA form, the CDR3 reads TGTGCCAGTAGTATCTCGACAGGTAATCAGCCCCAGCATTTT. The complete variable domain, with remaining parts taken from reference TRBV19 and TRBJ1-5, reads DGGITQSPKYLFRKEGQNVTLSCEQNLNHDAMYWYRQDPGQGLRLIYYSQIVNDFQKGDIAEGYSVSREKKESFPLTVTSAQKNPTAFYLCASSISTGNQPQHFGDGTRLSIL.

J is TRBJ2-5 and V is TRBV6-1; a possible D gene is TRBD2 (5 bases). CDR3 size: 14 residues. The V gene's germline CDR1 is MNHNS and CDR2 SASEGT. V lost 7 bases to trimming and J lost 3 bases, with 15 bases between them. The CDR3 here is CASTNSLGKETQYF. CDR3 bases: TGTGCCAGCACAAACTCCCTCGGGAAAGAGACCCAGTACTTC.

The chain combines TRBV7-2 with TRBJ1-3; D gene unclear. The CDR3 loop spans 15 amino acids. V dropped 5 bases and J dropped 0 bases, with 11 bases sitting between them. CDR1 SGHTA and CDR2 FQGNSA come from the germline V gene. CDR3 loop: CASSPQLNSGNTIYF. Written as DNA, the CDR3 is TGTGCCAGCAGCCCACAGCTTAACTCTGGAAACACCATATATTTT.

CDR3 in amino acids: CASSQELFRRENIQYF. The CDR3, as DNA: TGCGCCAGCAGCCAAGAGCTCTTTAGGAGGGAGAACATTCAGTACTTC. The J gene is TRBJ2-4, the V gene TRBV4-3; D might be TRBD2 (6 bases). Trimming left V 0 bases short and J 7 bases short, with 16 bases between. CDR1 is LGHNA, CDR2 YSLEER, per germline. The CDR3 has 16 amino acids.

This sequence joins TRBV29-1 and TRBJ1-5; D gene ambiguous. This CDR3 contains 13 residues. Trimming pared 7 bases from V and 3 bases from J, leaving 13 bases between. Germline V CDR1 and CDR2: SQVTM, ANQGSEA. The CDR3 loop reads CSAQRGPNQPQHF. CDR3 nucleotides: TGCAGCGCCCAACGTGGACCCAATCAGCCCCAGCATTTT.

As for this clone: This sample also contains other DNA sequences that code for the same CDR3. The CDR3 region is CASSKLAGTYNEQFF. The DNA of the CDR3 is TGTGCCAGCAGCAAGTTAGCGGGGACCTACAATGAGCAGTTCTTC. The chain employs TRBV11-2 and TRBJ2-1, with 8 bases matching TRBD2. With 5 bases clipped from V and 2 bases from J, the junction kept 5 bases outside the gene matches. CDR3 length: 15 amino acids. Per the germline V gene, CDR1 is SGHAT and CDR2 is FQNNGV.

The V call is TRBV28, the J call TRBJ2-5; possible D gene TRBD2, 7 bases. Trimming removed 3 bases at V and 5 bases at J, with 19 bases between. Looked up from germline, CDR1 is MDHEN and CDR2 is SYDVKM. There are 16 residues in the CDR3. The CDR3 sequence is CASSLKVAGRGETQYF. DNA of the CDR3: TGTGCCAGCAGTTTGAAGGTAGCGGGCAGGGGTGAGACCCAGTACTTC.

This chain joins TRBV7-2 and TRBJ2-3, with D unclear. The length of the CDR3 is 15 residues. From germline, CDR1 is SGHTA and CDR2 FQGNSA. V gave up 0 bases and J gave up 7 bases, with 14 bases separating them. The CDR3 nucleotides are TGTGCCAGCAGCTTAGCCCCCCCCTCAATGCATACGCAGTATTTT. Its protein product is CASSLAPPSMHTQYF.

The rearrangement links TRBV27 to TRBJ2-7; D unclear. V lost 4 bases to trimming and J lost 1 base, with 11 bases between them. Germline lookup yields CDR1 MNHEY and CDR2 SMNVEV (reference sequence). This CDR3 comprises 14 residues. The CDR3 bases are TGTGCCAGCAGTTCCCCGGCCGCATCCTACGAGCAGTACTTC. It is translated as CASSSPAASYEQYF.

The chain joins TRBV18 to TRBJ2-1; D is possibly TRBD2 (6 bases). The CDR3 sequence is 15 residues long. Germline lookup yields CDR1 KGHSH and CDR2 LQKENI. V was trimmed by 3 bases and J by 4 bases, leaving 13 bases between them. This CDR3 reads CASSPGGGLYNEQFF. CDR3 sequence (DNA): TGTGCCAGCTCACCCGGGGGAGGTTTGTACAATGAGCAGTTCTTC.

This clone was recorded only once. V usage is TRBV2 and J usage is TRBJ1-1; D may be TRBD1 (6 bases). Trimming removed 6 bases from V and 3 bases from J, with 23 bases in between. Germline CDR1 is SNHLY and CDR2 is FYNNEI. The CDR3 has 17 residues. The CDR3 here is CASSPSRGQWRYTEAFF. Here the CDR3 DNA reads TGTGCCAGCAGCCCCTCGCGGGGACAATGGAGATACACTGAAGCTTTCTTT. Complete variable domain (other parts from reference TRBV2 and TRBJ1-1): EPEVTQTPSHQVTQMGQEVILRCVPISNHLYFYWYRQILGQKVEFLVSFYNNEISEKSEIFDDQFSVERPDGSNFTLKIRSTKLEDSAMYFCASSPSRGQWRYTEAFFGQGTRLTVV.

The chain carries TRBV19 and TRBJ2-7; tentatively, D is TRBD2 (5 bases). The length of the CDR3 is 13 residues. Trimming stripped 6 bases from V and 6 bases from J, with 15 bases between. Germline V gene data show CDR1 as LNHDA and CDR2 as SQIVND (reference sequence). The CDR3 protein is CASSSLRAGEQYF. The CDR3, as DNA: TGTGCCAGTAGCTCGCTTCGTGCGGGCGAGCAGTACTTC.